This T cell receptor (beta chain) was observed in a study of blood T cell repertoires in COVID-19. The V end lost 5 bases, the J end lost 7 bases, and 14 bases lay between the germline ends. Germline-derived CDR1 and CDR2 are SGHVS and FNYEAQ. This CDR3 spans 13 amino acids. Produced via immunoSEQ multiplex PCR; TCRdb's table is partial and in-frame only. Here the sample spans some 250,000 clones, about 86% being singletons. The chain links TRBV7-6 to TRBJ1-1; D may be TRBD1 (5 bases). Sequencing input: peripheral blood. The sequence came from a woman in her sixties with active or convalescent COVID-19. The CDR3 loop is CASSQPGSNEAFF. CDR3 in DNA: TGTGCCAGCAGCCAACCAGGGTCTAATGAAGCTTTCTTT.